This TCR beta chain was captured by sequencing in a study of T cell repertoires in cytomegalovirus infection. Across the whole study: Both a matching HLA type and CMV infection were indicated by public TCR beta signatures.

Comments on this clonotype: Its antigen is not identified.

TCRdb re-called the reads through MiXCR, storing one row per CDR3 protein. The table includes around 320,000 distinct CDR3 sequences, more than 8% detected once. Whole-study findings and limits: Ex vivo responses were dominated by HLA-C-restricted CMV-specific TCR beta clonotypes.

The specimen was PBMCs. The receptor comes from a human donor in good health (CMV status not recorded). Some clones in this sample may be carry-over from other donors' samples.

The CDR3 nucleotides are TGTGCCAGCCGAAGGGCAGATACGCAGTATTTT. Translated: CASRRADTQYF. The chain combines TRBV28 with TRBJ2-3; D uncertain. Per the germline V gene, CDR1 is MDHEN and CDR2 is SYDVKM. V was shortened by 8 bases and J by 4 bases, with 7 bases between the two germline ends. The CDR3 sequence is 11 residues long.